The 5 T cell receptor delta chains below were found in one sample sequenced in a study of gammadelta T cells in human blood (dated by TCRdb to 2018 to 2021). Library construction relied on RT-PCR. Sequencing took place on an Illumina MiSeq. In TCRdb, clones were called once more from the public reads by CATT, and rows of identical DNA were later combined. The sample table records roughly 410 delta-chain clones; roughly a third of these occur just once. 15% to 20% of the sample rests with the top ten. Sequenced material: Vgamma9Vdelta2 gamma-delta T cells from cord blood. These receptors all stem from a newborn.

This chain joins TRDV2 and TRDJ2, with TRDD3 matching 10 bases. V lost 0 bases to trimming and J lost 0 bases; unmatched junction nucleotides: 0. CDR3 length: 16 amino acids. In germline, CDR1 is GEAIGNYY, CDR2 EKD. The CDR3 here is CACDTGGYALTAQLFF. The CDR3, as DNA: TGTGCCTGTGACACCGGGGGATACGCTTTGACAGCACAACTCTTCTTT.

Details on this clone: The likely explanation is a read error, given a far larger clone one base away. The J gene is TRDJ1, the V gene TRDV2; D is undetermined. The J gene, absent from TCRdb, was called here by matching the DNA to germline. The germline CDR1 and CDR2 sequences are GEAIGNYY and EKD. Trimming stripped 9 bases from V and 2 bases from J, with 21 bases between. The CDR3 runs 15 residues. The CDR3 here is CASATSTAVTDKLIF. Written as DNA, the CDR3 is TGTGCCAGTGCCACGTCGACTGCAGTTACCGATAAACTCATCTTT.

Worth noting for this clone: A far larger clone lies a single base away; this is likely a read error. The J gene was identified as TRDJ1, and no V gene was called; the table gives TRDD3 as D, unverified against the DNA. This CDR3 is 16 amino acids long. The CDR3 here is CAYGRSLGAPTDKLIF. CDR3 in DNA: TGTGCCTATGGACGGTCGCTGGGGGCTCCCACCGATAAACTCATCTTT.

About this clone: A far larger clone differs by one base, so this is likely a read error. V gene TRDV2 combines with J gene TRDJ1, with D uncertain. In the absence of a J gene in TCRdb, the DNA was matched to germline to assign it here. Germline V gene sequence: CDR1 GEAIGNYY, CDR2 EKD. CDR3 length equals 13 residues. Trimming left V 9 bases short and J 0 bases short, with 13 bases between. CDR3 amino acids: CARGVRNTDKLIF. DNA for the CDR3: TGTGCCCGTGGAGTGAGGAACACCGATAAACTCATCTTT.

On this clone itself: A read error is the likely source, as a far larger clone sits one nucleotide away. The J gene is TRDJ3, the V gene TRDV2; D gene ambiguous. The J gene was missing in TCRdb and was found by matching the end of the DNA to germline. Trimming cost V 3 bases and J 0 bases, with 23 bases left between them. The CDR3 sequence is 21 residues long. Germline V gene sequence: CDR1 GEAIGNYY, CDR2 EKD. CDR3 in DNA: TGTGCCTGTGACCCCACGGGCATGGAGGCTACGAGCTCCTGGGACACCCGACAGATGTTTTTC. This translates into CACDPTGMEATSSWDTRQMFF.